The source of this T cell receptor (beta chain) is a study of blood T cells in healthy people across ages. Trimming stripped 3 bases from V and 5 bases from J, with 6 bases between. The CDR3 runs to 12 residues. Per the germline V gene, CDR1 is MDHEN and CDR2 is SYDVKM. Only a few counts were recorded for this clonotype. Together with a sample-barcoded 5' primer, a J-beta primer mix was included in a second PCR lasting about 7 to 11 cycles. TCRdb processed the 5' RACE reads anew with MiXCR; each CDR3 protein has one entry. The sample consists of hundreds of thousands of distinct CDR3 sequences, under 30% of them appearing once. This sample also appeared in a second study, on T cells of mothers and their children.

This chain joins TRBV28 and TRBJ2-3; D is unresolved. The sequenced material came from blood. The receptor was isolated from a boy younger than 18 in good health. DNA of the CDR3: TGTGCCAGCAGTTTCGAGGTAGATACGCAGTATTTT. This translates into CASSFEVDTQYF. The full variable domain, with the rest looked up from reference TRBV28 and TRBJ2-3, is DVKVTQSSRYLVKRTGEKVFLECVQDMDHENMFWYRQDPGLGLRLIYFSYDVKMKEKGDIPEGYSVSREKKERFSLILESASTNQTSMYLCASSFEVDTQYFGPGTRLTVL.